The 8 T cell receptor beta chains below come from one sample, sequenced in a study of T cell changes during pregnancy in multiple sclerosis. Profiling relied on immunoSEQ multiplex PCR, and the TCRdb table lists in-frame clones only, not all of them. The top ten clones hold roughly 5% of a sample with roughly 51,000 clones, approximately 94% of them seen once. Here the sequenced sample was CD8+ T cells from peripheral blood mononuclear cells, taken before pregnancy. These receptors were obtained from a female donor with multiple sclerosis, enrolled in a pregnancy study.

The chain is built from TRBV11-2 and TRBJ2-7; D is unclear. Germline V lookup: CDR1 SGHAT, CDR2 FQNNGV. This CDR3 region has 11 residues. V gave up 11 bases and J gave up 4 bases, with 12 bases separating them. The CDR3 loop reads CAERRGYEQYF. The CDR3 coding sequence is TGTGCCGAGAGGCGCGGATACGAGCAGTACTTC.

This chain connects TRBV7-7 to TRBJ2-3, with D possibly TRBD2 on 5 matching bases. The germline V gene encodes CDR1 SSHAT and CDR2 FNYEAQ (reference sequence). V was trimmed by 5 bases and J by 3 bases, leaving 24 bases between them. This CDR3 has 18 amino acids. DNA for the CDR3: TGTGCCAGCAGCCCCGGGCCGGCTCCGGGGAGTGCAACAGATACGCAGTATTTT. Translated, it gives CASSPGPAPGSATDTQYF. The complete variable domain, with remaining parts taken from reference TRBV7-7 and TRBJ2-3, reads GAGVSQSPRYKVTKRGQDVTLRCDPISSHATLYWYQQALGQGPEFLTYFNYEAQPDKSGLPSDRFSAERPEGSISTLTIQRTEQRDSAMYRCASSPGPAPGSATDTQYFGPGTRLTVL.

This sequence joins TRBV9 and TRBJ2-7; 7 nucleotides align to TRBD1. This CDR3 has 16 residues. With V trimmed by 3 bases and J by 0 bases, 9 bases remained unmatched. The germline CDR1 and CDR2 sequences are SGDLS and YYNGEE. The CDR3 region is CASSGPPGQLSYEQYF. The CDR3 region has the DNA TGTGCCAGCAGCGGACCCCCGGGACAGCTCTCCTACGAGCAGTACTTC. Looking up the rest from reference TRBV9 and TRBJ2-7 gives the full variable domain: DSGVTQTPKHLITATGQRVTLRCSPRSGDLSVYWYQQSLDQGLQFLIQYYNGEERAKGNILERFSAQQFPDLHSELNLSSLELGDSALYFCASSGPPGQLSYEQYFGPGTRLTVT.

The chain links TRBV29-1 to TRBJ2-1, with a possible D match to TRBD1 (8 bases). The V gene's germline CDR1 is SQVTM and CDR2 ANQGSEA. The CDR3 contains 15 residues. Trimming left V 3 bases short and J 7 bases short, with 19 bases between. CDR3 nucleotide sequence: TGCAGCGTTGATGGAACAGGGGGGGAATTTAATGAGCAGTTCTTC. Its protein is CSVDGTGGEFNEQFF.

The gene calls are TRBV6-1 and TRBJ2-3; D is unclear. The CDR3 is made up of 15 amino acids. Trimming shortened V by 5 bases and J by 2 bases, and 14 bases separated the two germline ends. Looked up from germline, CDR1 is MNHNS and CDR2 is SASEGT. The CDR3 sequence is CASSPDYGFTDTQYF. CDR3 sequence (DNA): TGTGCCAGCAGTCCCGATTACGGGTTCACAGATACGCAGTATTTT.

The genes are TRBV6-5 and TRBJ2-7; possibly TRBD2 for D (6 bases). The V gene lost 4 bases and the J gene lost 0 bases, with 7 bases spanning the gap. The CDR3 runs to 13 residues. In germline, CDR1 is MNHEY, CDR2 SVGAGI. CDR3 in amino acids: CASSSSVSYEQYF. CDR3 in DNA: TGTGCCAGCAGTTCTAGCGTCTCCTACGAGCAGTACTTC.

This clone was seen just once. J is TRBJ2-7 and V is TRBV18; D is ambiguous. With 5 bases removed from V and 0 bases from J, the gap between germline ends came to 14 bases. The CDR3 has 15 amino acids. CDR1 is KGHSH and CDR2 is LQKENI in the germline V gene. The CDR3 protein is CASSKRTSGSYEQYF. Here the CDR3 DNA reads TGTGCCAGCTCAAAAAGAACAAGTGGCTCCTACGAGCAGTACTTC.

V usage is TRBV25-1 and J usage is TRBJ1-1; 8 bases map to TRBD1. V was pared by 4 bases and J by 3 bases, with 4 bases of the junction left unmatched. The CDR3 consists of 14 residues. Germline values: CDR1 MGHDK, CDR2 SYGVNS. The CDR3: CASSVPTGDTEAFF. The CDR3 DNA sequence: TGTGCCAGCAGTGTCCCGACAGGGGACACTGAAGCTTTCTTT.